This T cell receptor beta chain is drawn from a study of identical twins. Overall study findings and caveats: Whereas memory repertoires showed no such difference, abundant cord blood beta clonotypes carried fewer insertions. Conclusions came from cross-sectional statistical analysis, not from following the same donors.

Healthy Caucasians supplied all donations. About this clonotype itself: Its antigen is undetermined.

One entry per CDR3 protein results from TCRdb running MiXCR on the 5' RACE reads. The data hold fewer than 650,000 distinct CDR3 sequences, with just under 10% observed a single time. The CDR3 sequence is 19 residues long. Trimming took off 3 bases at V and 5 bases at J, with 26 bases between the two ends. The germline V gene has CDR1 KGHSH and CDR2 LQKENI. This same sample was also taken into another study, of yellow fever vaccine responses in identical twins. In that study: Twins reportedly mounted vaccine T cell responses that seemed partly convergent, partly personalized.

Sequencing was performed on PBMCs. The rearrangement joins TRBV18 to TRBJ1-5; D is unresolved. This receptor was taken from a woman between 18 and 29 years old in good health. The CDR3 loop is CASSPQTPHRTGEYQPQHF. CDR3 sequence (DNA): TGTGCCAGCTCACCGCAGACACCGCACCGGACTGGGGAGTATCAGCCCCAGCATTTT.